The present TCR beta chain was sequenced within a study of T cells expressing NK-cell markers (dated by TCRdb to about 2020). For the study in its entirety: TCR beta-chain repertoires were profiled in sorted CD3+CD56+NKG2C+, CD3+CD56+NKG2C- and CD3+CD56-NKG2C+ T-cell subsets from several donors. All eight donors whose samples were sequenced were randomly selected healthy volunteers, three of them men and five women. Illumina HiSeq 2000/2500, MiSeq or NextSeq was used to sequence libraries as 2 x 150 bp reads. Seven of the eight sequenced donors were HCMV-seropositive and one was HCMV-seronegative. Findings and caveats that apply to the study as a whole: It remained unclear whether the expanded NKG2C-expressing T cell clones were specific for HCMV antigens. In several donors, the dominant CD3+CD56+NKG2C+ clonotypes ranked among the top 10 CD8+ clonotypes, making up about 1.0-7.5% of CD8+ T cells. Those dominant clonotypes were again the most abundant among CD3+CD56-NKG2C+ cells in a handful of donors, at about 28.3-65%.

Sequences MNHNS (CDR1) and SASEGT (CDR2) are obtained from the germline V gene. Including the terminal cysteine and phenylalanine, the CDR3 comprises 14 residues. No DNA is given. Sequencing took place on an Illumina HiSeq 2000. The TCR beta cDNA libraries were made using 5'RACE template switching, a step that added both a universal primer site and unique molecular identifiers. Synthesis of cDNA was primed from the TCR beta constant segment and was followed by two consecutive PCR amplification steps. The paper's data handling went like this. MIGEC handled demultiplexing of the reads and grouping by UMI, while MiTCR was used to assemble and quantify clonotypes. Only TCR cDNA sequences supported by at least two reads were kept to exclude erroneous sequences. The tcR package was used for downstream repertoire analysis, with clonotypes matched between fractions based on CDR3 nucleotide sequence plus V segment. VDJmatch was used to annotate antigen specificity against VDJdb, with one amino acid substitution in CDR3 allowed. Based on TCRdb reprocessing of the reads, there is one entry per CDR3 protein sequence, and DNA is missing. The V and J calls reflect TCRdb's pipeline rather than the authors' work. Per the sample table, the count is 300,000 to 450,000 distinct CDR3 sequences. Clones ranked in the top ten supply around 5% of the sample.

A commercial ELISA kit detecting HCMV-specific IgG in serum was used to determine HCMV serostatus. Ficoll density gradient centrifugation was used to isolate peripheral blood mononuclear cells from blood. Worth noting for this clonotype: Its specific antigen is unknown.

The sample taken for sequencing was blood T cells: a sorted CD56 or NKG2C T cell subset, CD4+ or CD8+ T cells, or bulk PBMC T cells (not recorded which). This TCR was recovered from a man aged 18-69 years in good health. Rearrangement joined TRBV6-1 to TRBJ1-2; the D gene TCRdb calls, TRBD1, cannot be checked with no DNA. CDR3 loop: CASSEGRGISGYTF.